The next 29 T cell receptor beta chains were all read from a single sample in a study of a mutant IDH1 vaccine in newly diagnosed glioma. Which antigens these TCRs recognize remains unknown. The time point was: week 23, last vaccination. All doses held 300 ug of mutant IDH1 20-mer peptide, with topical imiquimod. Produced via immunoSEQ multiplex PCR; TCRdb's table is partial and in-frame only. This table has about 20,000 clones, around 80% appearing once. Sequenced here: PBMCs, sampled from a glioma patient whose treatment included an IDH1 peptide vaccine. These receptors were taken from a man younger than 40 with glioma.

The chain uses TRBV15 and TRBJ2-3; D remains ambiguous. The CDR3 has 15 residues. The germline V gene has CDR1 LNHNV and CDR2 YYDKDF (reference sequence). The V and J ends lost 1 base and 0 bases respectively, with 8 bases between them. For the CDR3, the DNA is TGTGCCACCAGCAGAGGTGACGGGAGCACAGATACGCAGTATTTT. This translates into CATSRGDGSTDTQYF.

CDR3: CASSVGTVNTEAFF. CDR3 DNA: TGTGCCAGCAGCGTGGGGACGGTGAACACTGAAGCTTTCTTT. The chain recombines TRBV9 with TRBJ1-1; possible D gene TRBD1, 5 bases. Germline lookup yields CDR1 SGDLS and CDR2 YYNGEE. The germline V and J ends were trimmed by 2 bases and 0 bases, with 8 bases remaining between them. The CDR3 is made up of 14 amino acids.

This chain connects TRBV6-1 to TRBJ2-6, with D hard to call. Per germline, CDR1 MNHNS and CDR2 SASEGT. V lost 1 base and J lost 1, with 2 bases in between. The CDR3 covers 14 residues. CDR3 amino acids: CASSEGSGANVLTF. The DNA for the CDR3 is TGTGCCAGCAGTGAAGGGTCTGGGGCCAACGTCCTGACTTTC.

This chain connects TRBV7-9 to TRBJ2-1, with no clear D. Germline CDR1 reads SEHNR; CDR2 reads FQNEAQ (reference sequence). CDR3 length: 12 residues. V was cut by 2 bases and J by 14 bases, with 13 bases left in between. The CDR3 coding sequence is TGTGCCAGCAGCTTAACACATTCAATAAAGTTCTTC. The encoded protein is CASSLTHSIKFF.

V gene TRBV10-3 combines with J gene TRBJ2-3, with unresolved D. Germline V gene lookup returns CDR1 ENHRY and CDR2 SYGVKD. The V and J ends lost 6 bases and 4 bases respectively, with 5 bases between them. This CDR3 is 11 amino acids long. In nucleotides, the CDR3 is TGTGCCATCAGCCAAGCAGATACGCAGTATTTT. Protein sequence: CAISQADTQYF.

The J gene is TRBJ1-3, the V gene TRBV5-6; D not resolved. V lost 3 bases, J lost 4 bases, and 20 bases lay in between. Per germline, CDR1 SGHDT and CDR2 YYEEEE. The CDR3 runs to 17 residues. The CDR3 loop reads CASSSKPWTLGGNTIYF. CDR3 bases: TGTGCCAGCAGCTCGAAACCCTGGACCCTGGGGGGAAACACCATATATTTT.

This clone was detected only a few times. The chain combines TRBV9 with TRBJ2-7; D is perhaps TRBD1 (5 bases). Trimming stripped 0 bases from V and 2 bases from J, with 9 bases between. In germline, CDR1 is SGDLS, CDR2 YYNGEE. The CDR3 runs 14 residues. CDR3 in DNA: TGTGCCAGCAGCGTAGGACAGCATACCTACGAGCAGTACTTC. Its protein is CASSVGQHTYEQYF.

The DNA for the CDR3 is TGTGCCAGCTCACCGGGGCGGGACGGTGAAGCTTTCTTT. This translates into CASSPGRDGEAFF. The chain carries TRBV18 and TRBJ1-1; maybe TRBD1 (5 bases). Trimming left V 3 bases short and J 7 bases short, with 12 bases between. The CDR3 runs 13 residues. Germline assignment: CDR1 KGHSH and CDR2 LQKENI.

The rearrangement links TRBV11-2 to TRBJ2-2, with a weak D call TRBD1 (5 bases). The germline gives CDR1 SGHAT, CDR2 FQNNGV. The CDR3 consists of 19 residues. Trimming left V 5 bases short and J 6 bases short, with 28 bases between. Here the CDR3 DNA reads TGTGCCAGCAGCCTCAAGGAGCATTTAGAAGGGTTAGGGGCCGGGGAGCTGTTTTTT. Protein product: CASSLKEHLEGLGAGELFF. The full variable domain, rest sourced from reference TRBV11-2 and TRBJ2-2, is EAGVAQSPRYKIIEKRQSVAFWCNPISGHATLYWYQQILGQGPKLLIQFQNNGVVDDSQLPKDRFSAERLKGVDSTLKIQPAKLEDSAVYLCASSLKEHLEGLGAGELFFGEGSRLTVL.

CDR3 DNA sequence: TGTGCTAGTGGTAGGGGACTGATCTACGAGCAGTACTTC. Residues: CASGRGLIYEQYF. This chain links TRBV12-5 with TRBJ2-7, with D perhaps TRBD2 (6 bases). V lost 5 bases and J 3 bases, leaving 11 bases between the germline ends. The CDR3 is 13 amino acids. Germline V gene sequence: CDR1 LGHNT, CDR2 FRNRAP.

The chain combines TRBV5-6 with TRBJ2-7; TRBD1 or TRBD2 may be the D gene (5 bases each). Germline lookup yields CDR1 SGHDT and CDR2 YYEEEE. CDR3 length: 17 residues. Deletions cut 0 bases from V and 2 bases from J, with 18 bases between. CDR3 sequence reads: CASSLAQKTGTAYEQYF. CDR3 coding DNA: TGTGCCAGCAGCTTGGCCCAAAAGACCGGGACCGCCTACGAGCAGTACTTC. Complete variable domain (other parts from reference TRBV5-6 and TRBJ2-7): DAGVTQSPTHLIKTRGQQVTLRCSPKSGHDTVSWYQQALGQGPQFIFQYYEEEERQRGNFPDRFSGHQFPNYSSELNVNALLLGDSALYLCASSLAQKTGTAYEQYFGPGTRLTVT.

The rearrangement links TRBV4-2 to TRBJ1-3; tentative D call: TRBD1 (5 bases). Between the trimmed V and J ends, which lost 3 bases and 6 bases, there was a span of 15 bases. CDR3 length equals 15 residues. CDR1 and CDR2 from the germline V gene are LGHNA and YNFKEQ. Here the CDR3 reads CASSQSGTAENTIYF. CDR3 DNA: TGTGCCAGCAGCCAGTCCGGGACGGCGGAAAACACCATATATTTT.

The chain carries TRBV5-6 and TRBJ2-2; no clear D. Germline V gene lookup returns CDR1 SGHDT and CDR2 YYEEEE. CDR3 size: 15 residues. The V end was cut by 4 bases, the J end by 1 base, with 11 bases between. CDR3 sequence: CASSRTTMNTGELFF. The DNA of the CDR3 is TGTGCCAGCAGCCGCACCACGATGAACACCGGGGAGCTGTTTTTT.

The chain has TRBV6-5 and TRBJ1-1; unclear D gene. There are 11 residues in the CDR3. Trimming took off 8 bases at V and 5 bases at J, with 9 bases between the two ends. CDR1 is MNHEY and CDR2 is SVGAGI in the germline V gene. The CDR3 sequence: CASASATEAFF. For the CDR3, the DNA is TGTGCCAGCGCCTCGGCGACTGAAGCTTTCTTT.

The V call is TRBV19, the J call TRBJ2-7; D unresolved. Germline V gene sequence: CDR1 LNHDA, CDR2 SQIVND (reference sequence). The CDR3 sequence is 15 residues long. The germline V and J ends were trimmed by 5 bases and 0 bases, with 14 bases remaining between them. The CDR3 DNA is TGTGCCAGTAGTGGTTCGTGGCAGGTCTCCTACGAGCAGTACTTC. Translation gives CASSGSWQVSYEQYF.

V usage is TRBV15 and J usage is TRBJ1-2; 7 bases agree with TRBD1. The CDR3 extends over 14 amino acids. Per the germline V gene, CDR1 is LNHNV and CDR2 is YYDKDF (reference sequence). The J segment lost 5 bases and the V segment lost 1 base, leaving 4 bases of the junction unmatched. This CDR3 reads CATSRGQGGYGYTF. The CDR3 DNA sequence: TGTGCCACCAGCAGAGGACAGGGAGGATATGGCTACACCTTC. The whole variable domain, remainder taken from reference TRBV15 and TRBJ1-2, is DAMVIQNPRYQVTQFGKPVTLSCSQTLNHNVMYWYQQKSSQAPKLLFHYYDKDFNNEADTPDNFQSRRPNTSFCFLDIRSPGLGDTAMYLCATSRGQGGYGYTFGSGTRLTVV.

The CDR3 coding sequence is TGTGCCAGCAGCTCTTATAGGGGGACAGCTTTCTTT. It codes for CASSSYRGTAFF. This chain joins TRBV11-2 and TRBJ1-1, with a weak D call TRBD1 (6 bases). The CDR3 consists of 12 residues. The germline V gene has CDR1 SGHAT and CDR2 FQNNGV. Trimming removed 4 bases from V and 10 bases from J, with 13 bases in between.

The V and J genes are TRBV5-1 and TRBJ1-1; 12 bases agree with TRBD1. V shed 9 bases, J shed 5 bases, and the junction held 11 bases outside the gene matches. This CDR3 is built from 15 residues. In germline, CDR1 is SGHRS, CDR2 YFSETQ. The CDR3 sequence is CATSGTGGRRTEAFF. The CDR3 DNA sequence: TGCGCCACTTCCGGGACAGGGGGCAGACGGACTGAAGCTTTCTTT.

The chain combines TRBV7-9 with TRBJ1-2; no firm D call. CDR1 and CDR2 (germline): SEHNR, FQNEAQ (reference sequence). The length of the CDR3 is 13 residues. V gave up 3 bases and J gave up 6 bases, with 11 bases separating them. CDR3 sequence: CASSFSLRDGYTF. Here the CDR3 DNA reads TGTGCCAGCAGCTTTTCCTTACGGGATGGCTACACCTTC.

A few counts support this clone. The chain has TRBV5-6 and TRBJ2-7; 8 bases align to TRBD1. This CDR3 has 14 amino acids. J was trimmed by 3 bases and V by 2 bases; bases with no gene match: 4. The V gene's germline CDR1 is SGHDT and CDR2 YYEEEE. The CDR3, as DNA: TGTGCCAGCAGCTTCCCGGACAGGGTCTACGAGCAGTACTTC. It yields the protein CASSFPDRVYEQYF.

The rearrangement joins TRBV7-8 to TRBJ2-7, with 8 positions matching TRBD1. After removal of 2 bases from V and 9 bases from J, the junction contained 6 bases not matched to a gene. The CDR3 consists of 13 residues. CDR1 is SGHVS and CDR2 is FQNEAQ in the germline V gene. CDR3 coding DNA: TGTGCCAGCAGCTTACGGGACAGGCGCCCGCAGTACTTC. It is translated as CASSLRDRRPQYF.

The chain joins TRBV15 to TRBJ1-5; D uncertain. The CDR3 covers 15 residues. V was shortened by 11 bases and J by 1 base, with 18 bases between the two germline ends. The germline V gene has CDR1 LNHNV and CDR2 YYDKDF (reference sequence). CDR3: CASSPDMGSNQPQHF. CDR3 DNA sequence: TGTGCCTCATCCCCTGATATGGGGAGCAATCAGCCCCAGCATTTT.

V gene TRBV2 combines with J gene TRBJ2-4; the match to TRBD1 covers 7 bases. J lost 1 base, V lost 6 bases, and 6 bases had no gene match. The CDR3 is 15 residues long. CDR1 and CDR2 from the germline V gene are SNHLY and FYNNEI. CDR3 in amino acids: CASRGDRVAKNIQYF. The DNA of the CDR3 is TGTGCCAGCAGAGGAGACAGGGTCGCCAAAAACATTCAGTACTTC.

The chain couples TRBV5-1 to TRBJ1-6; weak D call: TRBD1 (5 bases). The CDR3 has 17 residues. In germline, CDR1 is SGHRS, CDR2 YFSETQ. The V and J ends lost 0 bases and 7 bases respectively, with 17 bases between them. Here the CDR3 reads CASSLDLTQGNNSPLHF. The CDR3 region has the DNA TGCGCCAGCAGCTTGGACCTGACGCAGGGAAACAATTCACCCCTCCACTTT.

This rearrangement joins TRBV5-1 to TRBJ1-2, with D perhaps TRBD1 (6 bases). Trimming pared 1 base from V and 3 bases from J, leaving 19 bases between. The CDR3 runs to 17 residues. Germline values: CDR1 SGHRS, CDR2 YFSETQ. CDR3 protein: CASSLIVQQGWDYGYTF. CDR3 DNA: TGCGCCAGCAGCTTGATTGTTCAACAGGGCTGGGACTATGGCTACACCTTC.

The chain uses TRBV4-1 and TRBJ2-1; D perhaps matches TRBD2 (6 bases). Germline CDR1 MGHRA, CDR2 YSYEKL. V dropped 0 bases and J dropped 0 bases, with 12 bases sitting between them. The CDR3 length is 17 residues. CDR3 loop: CASSQDGGRSSYNEQFF. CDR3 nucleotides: TGCGCCAGCAGCCAAGATGGGGGGAGGAGCTCCTACAATGAGCAGTTCTTC.

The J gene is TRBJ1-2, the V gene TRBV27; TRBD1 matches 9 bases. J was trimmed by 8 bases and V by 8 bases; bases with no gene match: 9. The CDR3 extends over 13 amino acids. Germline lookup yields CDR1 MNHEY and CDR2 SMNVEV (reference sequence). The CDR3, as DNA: TGTGCCAGCGTTACAGGGGGCGCAAAGGGCTACACCTTC. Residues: CASVTGGAKGYTF.

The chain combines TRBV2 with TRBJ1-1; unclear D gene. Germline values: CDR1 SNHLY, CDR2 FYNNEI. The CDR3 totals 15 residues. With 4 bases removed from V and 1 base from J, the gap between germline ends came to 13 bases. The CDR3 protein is CASSVLHPKNTEAFF. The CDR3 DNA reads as TGTGCCAGCAGTGTTCTACACCCTAAGAACACTGAAGCTTTCTTT.

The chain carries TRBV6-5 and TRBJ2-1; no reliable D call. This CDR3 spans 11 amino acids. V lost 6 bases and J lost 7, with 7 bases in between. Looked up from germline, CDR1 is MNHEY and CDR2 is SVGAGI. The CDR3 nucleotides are TGTGCCAGCAGCCAGTTTAATGAGCAGTTCTTC. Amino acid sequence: CASSQFNEQFF.